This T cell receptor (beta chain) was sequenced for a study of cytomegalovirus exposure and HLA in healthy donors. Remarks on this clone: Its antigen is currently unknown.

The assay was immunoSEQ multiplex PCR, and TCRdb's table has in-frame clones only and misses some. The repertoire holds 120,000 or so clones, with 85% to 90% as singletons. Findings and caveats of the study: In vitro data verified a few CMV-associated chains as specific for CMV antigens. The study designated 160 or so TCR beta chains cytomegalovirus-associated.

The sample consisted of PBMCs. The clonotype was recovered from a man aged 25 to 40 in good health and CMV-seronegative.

The CDR3 loop is CSAEGQETQYF. The CDR3 DNA follows: TGCAGTGCCGAGGGTCAAGAGACCCAGTACTTC. The J gene is TRBJ2-5, the V gene TRBV20-1; tentative D call: TRBD2 (5 bases). Germline CDR1 is DFQATT and CDR2 is SNEGSKA (reference sequence). Between the trimmed V and J ends, which lost 6 bases and 2 bases, there was a span of 7 bases. The CDR3 has 11 amino acids.